Sequencing of this T cell receptor beta chain was carried out in a study of blood T cell repertoires in COVID-19. Using immunoSEQ multiplex PCR, the repertoire was profiled, and TCRdb retains in-frame clones only, with some absent. The repertoire includes fewer than 250,000 clones, about 91% of them detected once, and 2% to 3% sits in the top ten. Germline CDR1 and CDR2: KGHDR and SFDVKD. Germline trimming cut 4 bases from V and 6 bases from J; bases unmatched to any gene: 9. The CDR3 length is 17 residues. The clonotype comes from a woman in her twenties or thirties with acute COVID-19. Sequenced material: PBMCs or T cells enriched from blood (not recorded which). The chain links TRBV24-1 to TRBJ2-3; 13 bases are a match to TRBD2. The CDR3 region is CATSDSTSGGAVDTQYF. The CDR3 DNA follows: TGTGCCACCAGTGACTCCACTAGCGGGGGGGCGGTGGATACGCAGTATTTT.